This TCR beta chain derives from a study of CD8 T cells in Susac syndrome. Negative isolation yielded CD4+ and CD8+ T cells, and FACS enriched TEMRA cells. Random hexamers primed reverse transcription of roughly 0.5 to 1 ug RNA. TCRdb called the immunoSEQ multiplex PCR reads again in MiXCR, with one record for every CDR3 protein. The sample shows roughly 190,000 distinct CDR3 sequences, about 93% of them seen only once. The CDR3 is 18 amino acids. V lost 1 base and J 0 bases, leaving 13 bases between the germline ends. Sequenced material: CD4+ T cells from PBMCs. This sequence joins TRBV12-3 or TRBV12-4 and TRBJ2-6; D might be TRBD2 (5 bases). The clonotype was recovered from a human donor in good health. The CDR3 protein is CASSLDRGVHSGANVLTF. The CDR3 DNA sequence: TGTGCCAGCAGTTTAGATCGGGGAGTTCACTCTGGGGCCAACGTCCTGACTTTC.